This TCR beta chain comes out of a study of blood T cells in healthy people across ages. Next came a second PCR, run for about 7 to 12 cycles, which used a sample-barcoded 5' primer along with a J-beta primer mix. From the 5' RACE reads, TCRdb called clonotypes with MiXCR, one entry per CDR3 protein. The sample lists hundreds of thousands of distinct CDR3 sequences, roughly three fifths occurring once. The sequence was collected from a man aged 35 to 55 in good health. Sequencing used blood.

The CDR3 DNA reads TGTGCCAGCAGCTTAAGGAGGGACGGGGAGACCCAGTACTTC. It yields the protein CASSLRRDGETQYF. The chain joins TRBV7-8 to TRBJ2-7, with D tentatively TRBD2 (6 bases). The closer fit of TRBJ2-5 to the DNA end suggests the J call may be wrong. This CDR3 contains 14 residues. The germline V gene encodes CDR1 SGHVS and CDR2 FQNEAQ.